These 16 T cell receptor beta chains were all obtained from the same sample, sequenced in a study of blood T cells in healthy people across ages. Primed by a sample-barcoded 5' primer and a J-beta primer mix, a second PCR proceeded for 7 to 11 cycles. TCRdb processed the 5' RACE reads anew with MiXCR; each CDR3 protein has one entry. In the table there are 850,000 to 1,100,000 distinct CDR3 sequences, about two fifths of which are singletons. Sequenced input: blood. The receptor source for this set is a young man in good health.

V and J are TRBV4-1 and TRBJ2-3, with 10 positions matching TRBD2. Germline CDR1 is MGHRA and CDR2 is YSYEKL. J gave up 0 bases and V 1 base, and 10 bases lay outside the gene matches. The CDR3 length is 19 residues. The CDR3 DNA sequence: TGCGCCAGCAGCCAAGTTTGGGGGACTAGCGACATCAGCACAGATACGCAGTATTTT. Its protein is CASSQVWGTSDISTDTQYF.

The chain is built from TRBV20-1 and TRBJ1-5; D unresolved. Germline-derived CDR1 and CDR2 are DFQATT and SNEGSKA (reference sequence). Trimming stripped 0 bases from V and 6 bases from J, with 9 bases between. The CDR3 loop spans 13 amino acids. CDR3: CSARDGPGQPQHF. Here the CDR3 DNA reads TGCAGTGCTAGAGACGGACCTGGTCAGCCCCAGCATTTT.

This chain joins TRBV25-1 and TRBJ1-2; D remains unclear. Trimming left V 2 bases short and J 2 bases short, with 15 bases between. CDR1 MGHDK and CDR2 SYGVNS come from the germline V gene. The CDR3 extends over 16 amino acids. The CDR3 bases are TGTGCCAGCAGTGAAAAATTGGGTTTTGGGAACTATGGCTACACCTTC. This sequence encodes CASSEKLGFGNYGYTF.

This clonotype was recorded a few times. This chain uses TRBV20-1 with TRBJ2-3, with D possibly being TRBD2 (6 bases). CDR3 length: 15 amino acids. Germline V gives CDR1 DFQATT, CDR2 SNEGSKA (reference sequence). The V end was cut by 1 base, the J end by 1 base, with 12 bases between. CDR3 protein: CSARGREKGTDTQYF. The CDR3 nucleotides read TGCAGTGCTAGAGGGAGGGAGAAGGGCACAGATACGCAGTATTTT.

Only a few counts were recorded for this clonotype. V usage is TRBV20-1 and J usage is TRBJ1-5; D not certain. The germline V and J ends were trimmed by 0 bases and 0 bases, with 9 bases remaining between them. CDR3 length equals 15 residues. Germline CDR1 reads DFQATT; CDR2 reads SNEGSKA (reference sequence). The CDR3 sequence is CSAREEVNSNQPQHF. The CDR3 bases are TGCAGTGCTAGAGAAGAGGTAAATAGCAATCAGCCCCAGCATTTT.

The chain couples TRBV6-5 to TRBJ2-3; 8 bases are a match to TRBD1. V lost 0 bases to trimming and J lost 6 bases; unmatched junction nucleotides: 5. The length of the CDR3 is 15 residues. CDR1 is MNHEY and CDR2 is SVGAGI in the germline V gene. DNA for the CDR3: TGTGCCAGCAGTTACTCGAGACAGGGGTTGGATACGCAGTATTTT. Translated: CASSYSRQGLDTQYF.

This clonotype occurred a few times. The DNA for the CDR3 is TGTGCCAGCAGGGGTGACAGGGTTAGTTTACGTGCTGAAGCTTTCTTT. It yields the protein CASRGDRVSLRAEAFF. The chain carries TRBV28 and TRBJ1-1; TRBD1 matches at 7 bases. With 6 bases clipped from V and 6 bases from J, the junction kept 16 bases outside the gene matches. The CDR3 is 16 residues long. Germline V gene data show CDR1 as MDHEN and CDR2 as SYDVKM.

This clonotype was observed a handful of times. CDR3 sequence (DNA): TGTGCTAGTGGTTTGGGCCCGATAGACACAGATACGCAGTATTTT. It codes for CASGLGPIDTDTQYF. This rearrangement joins TRBV12-5 to TRBJ2-3; D uncertain. V was clipped by 1 base and J by 2 bases, with 10 bases between them. CDR3 length: 15 amino acids. Germline V gene data show CDR1 as LGHNT and CDR2 as FRNRAP. Based on the CDR3 plus reference TRBV12-5 and TRBJ2-3, the full variable domain is DARVTQTPRHKVTEMGQEVTMRCQPILGHNTVFWYRQTMMQGLELLAYFRNRAPLDDSGMPKDRFSAEMPDATLATLKIQPSEPRDSAVYFCASGLGPIDTDTQYFGPGTRLTVL.

This chain connects TRBV4-2 to TRBJ2-3; 14 bases fit TRBD2. J lost 4 bases, V lost 1 base, and 7 bases had no gene match. The CDR3 is 18 residues long. CDR1 and CDR2 from the germline V gene are LGHNA and YNFKEQ. The CDR3 sequence: CASSQVWTSGGQADTQYF. The CDR3 DNA follows: TGTGCCAGCAGCCAAGTATGGACTAGCGGGGGGCAAGCAGATACGCAGTATTTT.

This clonotype was detected a few times. The V call is TRBV6-2 or TRBV6-3, the J call TRBJ1-2; no clear D. Germline CDR1 reads MNHEY; CDR2 reads SVGEGT. The CDR3 has 16 amino acids. Trimming left V 0 bases short and J 1 base short, with 12 bases between. DNA for the CDR3: TGTGCCAGCAGTTACTCTCGGCAAGGCCTTAACTATGGCTACACCTTC. It specifies CASSYSRQGLNYGYTF.

Many counts were recorded for this clonotype. The chain joins TRBV7-2 to TRBJ2-1, with D possibly being TRBD2 (6 bases). The CDR3 has 15 residues. Germline CDR1 SGHTA, CDR2 FQGNSA. The V end lost 2 bases, the J end lost 5 bases, and 13 bases lay between the germline ends. CDR3 residues: CASSLTRTKNNEQFF. DNA for the CDR3: TGTGCCAGCAGCTTAACCCGGACTAAAAACAATGAGCAGTTCTTC.

A few counts support this clonotype. J is TRBJ1-5 and V is TRBV6-6; D is uncertain. V dropped 6 bases and J dropped 1 base, with 13 bases sitting between them. This CDR3 contains 15 residues. The germline gives CDR1 MNHNY, CDR2 SVGAGI (reference sequence). CDR3 protein: CASSQSGSSNQPQHF. For the CDR3, the DNA is TGTGCCAGCAGCCAATCGGGTTCAAGCAATCAGCCCCAGCATTTT.

This clonotype came up once. The junction does not match germline at one end; this may be a read error. This chain uses TRBV6-5 with TRBJ2-1, with 7 bases fitting TRBD1. Per germline, CDR1 MNHEY and CDR2 SVGAGI. The CDR3 loop spans 16 amino acids. The CDR3, as DNA: TGTGCCAGCAGTCCGCTAGGGGCAGGGGGAAGTGACGAGCGGTTCTTC. Translating gives CASSPLGAGGSDERFF.

This chain links TRBV6-6 with TRBJ1-1; a weak D match, TRBD1 (6 bases). Germline lookup yields CDR1 MNHNY and CDR2 SVGAGI (reference sequence). Trimming cost V 6 bases and J 3 bases, with 17 bases left between them. This CDR3 has 15 residues. The CDR3 region has the DNA TGTGCCAGCAGGGGGCCCAAGGGGGTTGACACTGAAGCTTTCTTT. Translated, it gives CASRGPKGVDTEAFF.

This clonotype was counted between two and nine times. The gene calls are TRBV7-8 and TRBJ1-2, with D unclear. CDR3 length equals 15 residues. CDR1 is SGHVS and CDR2 is FQNEAQ in the germline V gene. V was shortened by 5 bases and J by 4 bases, with 17 bases between the two germline ends. DNA of the CDR3: TGTGCCAGCAGCGACGGGCCTCGCAGCGGCTATGGCTACACCTTC. It is translated as CASSDGPRSGYGYTF.

The V call is TRBV6-1, the J call TRBJ1-5, with a possible D match to TRBD1 (6 bases). V lost 1 base, J lost 7 bases, and 14 bases lay in between. Germline V gene sequence: CDR1 MNHNS, CDR2 SASEGT. This CDR3 has 15 residues. The CDR3 loop reads CASSEGQGIQQPQHF. CDR3 nucleotide sequence: TGTGCCAGCAGTGAAGGGCAGGGGATACAACAGCCCCAGCATTTT.